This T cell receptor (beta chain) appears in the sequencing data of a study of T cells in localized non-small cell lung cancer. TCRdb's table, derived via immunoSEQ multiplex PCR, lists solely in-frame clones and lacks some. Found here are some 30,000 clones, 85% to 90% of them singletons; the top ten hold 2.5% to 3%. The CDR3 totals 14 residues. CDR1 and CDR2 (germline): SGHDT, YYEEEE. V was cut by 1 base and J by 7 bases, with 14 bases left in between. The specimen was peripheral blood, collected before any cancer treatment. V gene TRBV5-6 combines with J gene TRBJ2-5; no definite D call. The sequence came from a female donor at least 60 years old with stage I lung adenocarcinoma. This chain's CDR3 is CASSLRMPTGTQYF. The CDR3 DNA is TGTGCCAGCAGCTTGCGTATGCCTACGGGGACCCAGTACTTC.